Following are 24 T cell receptor beta chains from one sample sequenced in a study of blood T cell repertoires in COVID-19. Assay used: immunoSEQ multiplex PCR; TCRdb lists only in-frame clones, some missing. Of about 47,000 clones detected, less than 70% appear once; the ten largest clones hold about 5.9%. Sequenced material: peripheral blood. The receptors originated from an elderly man with acute or convalescent COVID-19.

The chain is built from TRBV19 and TRBJ2-3; the match to TRBD2 covers 7 bases. V trimming: 4 bases; J trimming: 6 bases; junction bases outside the gene matches: 7. The CDR3 runs 14 residues. Germline V gene sequence: CDR1 LNHDA, CDR2 SQIVND (reference sequence). The CDR3 DNA reads as TGTGCCAGTAGTAAAGGGGAGGGCCGGGATACGCAGTATTTT. It yields the protein CASSKGEGRDTQYF.

The rearrangement joins TRBV3-1 (or the pseudogene TRBV3-2) to TRBJ2-5; TRBD2 might be the D (5 bases). V shed 5 bases and J shed 4 bases, with 11 bases lying between them. There are 13 residues in the CDR3. CDR1 and CDR2 from the germline V gene are LGHDT and YNNKEL (reference sequence). This chain's CDR3 is CASSDSLAETQYF. CDR3 nucleotides: TGTGCCAGCAGCGATTCCCTAGCAGAGACCCAGTACTTC.

This chain connects TRBV30 to TRBJ2-7; maybe TRBD2 (7 bases). The CDR3 extends over 11 amino acids. The germline V gene has CDR1 GTSNPN and CDR2 SVGIG (reference sequence). The germline V and J ends were trimmed by 3 bases and 9 bases, with 12 bases remaining between them. The chain's CDR3 is CAWSQGGVQYF. DNA for the CDR3: TGTGCCTGGAGCCAAGGGGGGGTGCAGTACTTC.

The chain recombines TRBV14 with TRBJ1-1; D is unclear. Germline V gene data show CDR1 as SGHDN and CDR2 as FVKESK. Between the trimmed V and J ends, which lost 5 bases and 1 base, there was a span of 8 bases. The CDR3 contains 13 residues. The CDR3 sequence is CASSISENTEAFF. In nucleotides, the CDR3 is TGTGCCAGCAGCATCAGCGAGAACACTGAAGCTTTCTTT.

This chain joins TRBV27 and TRBJ2-7; 9 nucleotides agree with TRBD2. Germline V CDR1 and CDR2: MNHEY, SMNVEV (reference sequence). The ends lost 1 base at V and 2 bases at J; junction bases unmatched: 6. This CDR3 is built from 16 residues. The CDR3 spells CASSLYPSGATYEQYF. The CDR3, as DNA: TGTGCCAGCAGTTTATATCCTAGCGGGGCGACCTACGAGCAGTACTTC.

V and J are TRBV2 and TRBJ1-2; D call uncertain. The V end lost 4 bases, the J end lost 8 bases, and 11 bases lay between the germline ends. From germline, CDR1 is SNHLY and CDR2 FYNNEI. This CDR3 contains 12 residues. CDR3 region: CASSVREAGYTF. DNA for the CDR3: TGTGCCAGCAGTGTTCGGGAGGCCGGCTACACCTTC.

The chain joins TRBV12-3 or TRBV12-4 to TRBJ2-1; D is undetermined. This CDR3 spans 12 amino acids. V dropped 3 bases and J dropped 10 bases, with 10 bases sitting between them. CDR3 in DNA: TGTGCCAGCAGTTTCACTCAGAGGGAGCAGTTCTTC. It specifies CASSFTQREQFF.

V gene TRBV19 combines with J gene TRBJ1-2; the match to TRBD1 covers 7 bases. The CDR3 sequence is 13 residues long. Unmatched junction bases numbered 8, after V lost 6 bases and J lost 7 bases. CDR1 LNHDA and CDR2 SQIVND come from the germline V gene (reference sequence). CDR3 DNA sequence: TGTGCCAGTAGCCGACAGGGAACGGGTGGCTACACCTTC. Protein sequence: CASSRQGTGGYTF.

The genes are TRBV27 and TRBJ2-5; D possibly corresponds to TRBD1 (7 bases). CDR1 and CDR2 (germline): MNHEY, SMNVEV (reference sequence). Trimming removed 5 bases at V and 5 bases at J, with 12 bases between. The CDR3 is made up of 13 amino acids. The CDR3 protein is CASSTQGRETQYF. Here the CDR3 DNA reads TGTGCCAGCAGTACACAGGGGAGGGAGACCCAGTACTTC.

This clone was picked up one time. This rearrangement joins TRBV30 to TRBJ2-5; D is perhaps TRBD2 (5 bases). The length of the CDR3 is 14 residues. Germline CDR1 and CDR2: GTSNPN and SVGIG (reference sequence). Deletions cut 3 bases from V and 5 bases from J, with 16 bases between. CDR3 loop: CAWSAGGELETQYF. CDR3 bases: TGTGCCTGGAGCGCCGGTGGGGAGTTGGAGACCCAGTACTTC.

The CDR3 region has the DNA TGTGCCAGCGCCGAGGGAGGGGTTGACACTGAAGCTTTCTTT. Residues: CASAEGGVDTEAFF. This chain connects TRBV6-6 to TRBJ1-1, with D maybe TRBD1 (5 bases). V was pared by 8 bases and J by 3 bases, with 16 bases between. CDR3 length: 14 amino acids. Germline lookup yields CDR1 MNHNY and CDR2 SVGAGI (reference sequence).

The rearrangement uses TRBV4-1 and TRBJ2-3; 9 nucleotides line up with TRBD2. V lost 4 bases and J lost 5; bases outside the gene matches: 16. The length of the CDR3 is 18 residues. Germline CDR1 is MGHRA and CDR2 is YSYEKL. Written as DNA, the CDR3 is TGCGCCAGCAGCCGGCGAGTAGCGGGAGACGGGGAGGGAGATACGCAGTATTTT. It encodes CASSRRVAGDGEGDTQYF.

V usage is TRBV6-5 and J usage is TRBJ2-6, with unresolved D. Trimming took off 0 bases at V and 0 bases at J, with 6 bases between the two ends. This CDR3 comprises 16 residues. The germline CDR1 and CDR2 sequences are MNHEY and SVGAGI. CDR3 region: CASSYSSTSGANVLTF. As DNA, the CDR3 is TGTGCCAGCAGTTACTCCTCTACCTCTGGGGCCAACGTCCTGACTTTC.

The rearrangement uses TRBV7-3 and TRBJ2-7; 7 bases map to TRBD1. The J segment lost 0 bases and the V segment lost 2 bases, leaving 4 bases of the junction unmatched. The germline CDR1 and CDR2 sequences are SGHTA and FQGTGA. The CDR3 length is 15 residues. The CDR3 DNA reads TGTGCCAGCAGCTTAGGGTCAGGGGGCTCCTACGAGCAGTACTTC. This sequence encodes CASSLGSGGSYEQYF.

This rearrangement joins TRBV30 to TRBJ2-3; 9 bases align to TRBD2. Trimming at V came to 4 bases and at J to 0 bases, leaving 5 bases not matched to a gene. The germline V gene has CDR1 GTSNPN and CDR2 SVGIG (reference sequence). This CDR3 comprises 15 residues. This chain's CDR3 is CAWTPAGGSTDTQYF. CDR3 coding DNA: TGTGCCTGGACACCAGCGGGGGGAAGCACAGATACGCAGTATTTT.

The chain employs TRBV5-1 and TRBJ2-7, with a possible D match to TRBD2 (6 bases). The CDR3 extends over 12 amino acids. The germline gives CDR1 SGHRS, CDR2 YFSETQ. V was trimmed by 9 bases and J by 6 bases, leaving 16 bases between them. Here the CDR3 DNA reads TGCGCCACCTTGGGATCAGCGGGCGAGCAGTACTTC. It is translated as CATLGSAGEQYF.

The V and J genes are TRBV7-2 and TRBJ2-5; no firm D call. V dropped 5 bases and J dropped 2 bases, with 12 bases sitting between them. Germline CDR1 SGHTA, CDR2 FQGNSA. The CDR3 consists of 14 residues. The CDR3 protein is CASSPWPEQETQYF. For the CDR3, the DNA is TGTGCCAGCAGCCCCTGGCCAGAACAAGAGACCCAGTACTTC.

The chain employs TRBV7-3 and TRBJ1-1; D gene unclear. The V gene's germline CDR1 is SGHTA and CDR2 FQGTGA. The V end lost 4 bases, the J end lost 0 bases, and 6 bases lay between the germline ends. CDR3 length: 13 residues. CDR3 protein: CASSSRVNTEAFF. Here the CDR3 DNA reads TGTGCCAGCAGCTCCCGGGTGAACACTGAAGCTTTCTTT.

This clone has only a few counts. The CDR3 DNA reads TGTGCCAGCAGTTTAGCGGCTCAAGAGACCCAGTACTTC. Protein product: CASSLAAQETQYF. The chain couples TRBV12-3 or TRBV12-4 to TRBJ2-5; D is unresolved. Trimming took off 0 bases at V and 2 bases at J, with 4 bases between the two ends. The CDR3 is 13 amino acids.

V and J are TRBV11-3 and TRBJ1-2; D may be TRBD1 (5 bases). V lost 1 base and J 8 bases, leaving 8 bases between the germline ends. This CDR3 has 12 residues. The germline V gene has CDR1 SGHNT and CDR2 YENEEA. The CDR3 sequence is CASSLVGQGYTF. The DNA of the CDR3 is TGTGCCAGCAGCTTAGTGGGGCAGGGCTACACCTTC.

The chain employs TRBV6-1 and TRBJ2-5; D is perhaps TRBD2 (6 bases). CDR1 MNHNS and CDR2 SASEGT come from the germline V gene. V lost 0 bases and J lost 0, with 17 bases in between. The CDR3 totals 18 residues. The CDR3 here is CASSEALVGEVDQETQYF. The CDR3 DNA is TGTGCCAGCAGTGAAGCTCTAGTCGGGGAGGTTGACCAAGAGACCCAGTACTTC.

The sample holds a few counts of this clone. The chain uses TRBV11-2 and TRBJ2-6, with D possibly being TRBD1 (5 bases). Per germline, CDR1 SGHAT and CDR2 FQNNGV. V lost 2 bases and J lost 1, with 15 bases in between. The CDR3 length is 18 residues. The CDR3 region has the DNA TGTGCCAGCAGCTTACCTAGACAGAGGATATCTGGGGCCAACGTCCTGACTTTC. It yields the protein CASSLPRQRISGANVLTF.

The genes are TRBV5-1 and TRBJ2-7; 9 bases align to TRBD1. Germline V lookup: CDR1 SGHRS, CDR2 YFSETQ. The CDR3 consists of 15 residues. Trimming took 6 bases from V and 3 from J; bases not matched to a gene: 10. This CDR3 reads CASTTGTGNYYEQYF. In DNA, the CDR3 is TGCGCCAGCACCACCGGGACAGGGAATTACTACGAGCAGTACTTC.

The chain links TRBV13 to TRBJ2-7, with D possibly matching TRBD1 (6 bases). The germline CDR1 and CDR2 sequences are PRHDT and FYEKMQ (reference sequence). Trimming cost V 5 bases and J 5 bases, with 16 bases left between them. The CDR3 is made up of 14 amino acids. The CDR3 DNA is TGTGCCAGCAGCACCCGGGACATGTGGAACGAGCAGTACTTC. This translates into CASSTRDMWNEQYF.